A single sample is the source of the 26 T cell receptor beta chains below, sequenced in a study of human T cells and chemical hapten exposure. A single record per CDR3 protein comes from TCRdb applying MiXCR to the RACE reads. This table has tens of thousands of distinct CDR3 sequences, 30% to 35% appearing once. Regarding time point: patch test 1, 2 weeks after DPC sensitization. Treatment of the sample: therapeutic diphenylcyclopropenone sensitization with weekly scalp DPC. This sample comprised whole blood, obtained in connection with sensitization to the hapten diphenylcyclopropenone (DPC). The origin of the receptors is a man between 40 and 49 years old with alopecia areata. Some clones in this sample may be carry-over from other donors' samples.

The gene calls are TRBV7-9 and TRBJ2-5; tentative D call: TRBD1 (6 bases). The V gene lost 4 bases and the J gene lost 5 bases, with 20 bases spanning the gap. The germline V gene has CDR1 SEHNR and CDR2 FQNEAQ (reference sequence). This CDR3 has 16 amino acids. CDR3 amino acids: CASSSLLQGFKETQYF. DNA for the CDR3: TGTGCCAGCAGCTCCCTCCTTCAGGGGTTTAAGGAGACCCAGTACTTC.

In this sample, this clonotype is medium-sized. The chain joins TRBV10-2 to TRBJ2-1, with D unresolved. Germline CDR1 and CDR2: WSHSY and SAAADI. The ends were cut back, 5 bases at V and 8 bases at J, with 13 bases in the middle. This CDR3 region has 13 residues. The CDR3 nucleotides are TGCGCCAGCAGTTGGCCCGAAAGGGATGAGCAGTTCTTC. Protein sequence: CASSWPERDEQFF.

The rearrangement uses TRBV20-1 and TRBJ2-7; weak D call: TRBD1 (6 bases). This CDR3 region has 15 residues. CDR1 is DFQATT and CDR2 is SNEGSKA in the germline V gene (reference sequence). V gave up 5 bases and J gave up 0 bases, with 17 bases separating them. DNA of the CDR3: TGCAGTGCTTCCCGACAGGCCCCAAGCTCCTACGAGCAGTACTTC. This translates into CSASRQAPSSYEQYF.

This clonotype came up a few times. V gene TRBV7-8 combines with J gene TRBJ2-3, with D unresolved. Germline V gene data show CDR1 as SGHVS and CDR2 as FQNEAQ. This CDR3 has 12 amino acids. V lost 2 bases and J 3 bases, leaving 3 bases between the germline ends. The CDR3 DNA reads TGTGCCAGCAGCTTACTTACAGATACGCAGTATTTT. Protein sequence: CASSLLTDTQYF.

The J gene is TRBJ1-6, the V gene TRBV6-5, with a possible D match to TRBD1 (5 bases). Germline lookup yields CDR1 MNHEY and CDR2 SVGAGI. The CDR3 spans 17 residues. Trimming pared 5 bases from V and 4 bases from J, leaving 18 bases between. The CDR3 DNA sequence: TGTGCCAGCAGTGATGCCGGGACCCTCACGTATAATTCACCCCTCCACTTT. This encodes CASSDAGTLTYNSPLHF.

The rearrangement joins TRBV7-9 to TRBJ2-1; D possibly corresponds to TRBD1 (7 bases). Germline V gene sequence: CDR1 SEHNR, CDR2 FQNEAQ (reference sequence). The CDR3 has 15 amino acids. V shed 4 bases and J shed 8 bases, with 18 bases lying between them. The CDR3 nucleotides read TGTGCCAGCAGCTCTTACAGGGGACTTTGGGATGAGCAGTTCTTC. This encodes CASSSYRGLWDEQFF.

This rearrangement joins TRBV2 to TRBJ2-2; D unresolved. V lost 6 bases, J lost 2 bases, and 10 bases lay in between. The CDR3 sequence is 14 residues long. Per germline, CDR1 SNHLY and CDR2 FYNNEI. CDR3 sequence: CASRGVLNTGELFF. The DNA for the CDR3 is TGTGCCAGCAGGGGTGTGCTTAACACCGGGGAGCTGTTTTTT.

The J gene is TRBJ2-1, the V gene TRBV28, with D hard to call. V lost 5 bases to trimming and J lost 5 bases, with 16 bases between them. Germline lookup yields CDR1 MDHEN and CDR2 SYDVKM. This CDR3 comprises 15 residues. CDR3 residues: CASSPPFRPHNEQFF. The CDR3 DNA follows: TGTGCCAGCAGTCCACCTTTCAGGCCCCACAATGAGCAGTTCTTC.

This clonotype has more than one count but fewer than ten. The CDR3 nucleotides are TGCAGTGCTATACAGGGCGTGCTTTCCGAGCAGTACTTC. Amino acid sequence: CSAIQGVLSEQYF. The chain joins TRBV20-1 to TRBJ2-7, with TRBD1 as a possible D gene (6 bases). CDR1 DFQATT and CDR2 SNEGSKA come from the germline V gene (reference sequence). This CDR3 has 13 amino acids. V was clipped by 4 bases and J by 6 bases, with 16 bases between them.

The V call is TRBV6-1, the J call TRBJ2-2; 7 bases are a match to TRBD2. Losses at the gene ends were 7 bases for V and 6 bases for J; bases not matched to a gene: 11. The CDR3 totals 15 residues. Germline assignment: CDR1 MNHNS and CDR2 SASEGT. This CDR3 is CASKIGLEVAGELFF. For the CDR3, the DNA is TGTGCCAGCAAAATAGGACTAGAGGTAGCCGGGGAGCTGTTTTTT.

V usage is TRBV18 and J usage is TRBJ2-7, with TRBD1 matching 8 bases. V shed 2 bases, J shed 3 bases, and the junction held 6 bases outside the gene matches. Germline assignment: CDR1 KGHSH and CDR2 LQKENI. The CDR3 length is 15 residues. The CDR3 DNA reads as TGTGCCAGCTCACCAACGGACAGGGTGTTCTACGAGCAGTACTTC. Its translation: CASSPTDRVFYEQYF. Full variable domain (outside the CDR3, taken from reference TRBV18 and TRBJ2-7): NAGVMQNPRHLVRRRGQEARLRCSPMKGHSHVYWYRQLPEEGLKFMVYLQKENIIDESGMPKERFSAEFPKEGPSILRIQQVVRGDSAAYFCASSPTDRVFYEQYFGPGTRLTVT.

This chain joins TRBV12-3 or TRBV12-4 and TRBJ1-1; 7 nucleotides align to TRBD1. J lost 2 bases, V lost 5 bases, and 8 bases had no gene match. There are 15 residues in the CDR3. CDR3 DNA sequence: TGTGCCAGCAGTCCCCCGGGACAGATAAACACTGAAGCTTTCTTT. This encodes CASSPPGQINTEAFF.

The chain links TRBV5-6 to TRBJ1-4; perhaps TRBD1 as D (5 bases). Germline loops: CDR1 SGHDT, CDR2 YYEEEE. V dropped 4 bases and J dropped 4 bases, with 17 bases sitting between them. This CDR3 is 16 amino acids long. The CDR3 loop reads CASSLWTSGLNEKLFF. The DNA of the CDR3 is TGTGCCAGCAGCCTATGGACATCGGGCCTTAATGAAAAACTGTTTTTT.

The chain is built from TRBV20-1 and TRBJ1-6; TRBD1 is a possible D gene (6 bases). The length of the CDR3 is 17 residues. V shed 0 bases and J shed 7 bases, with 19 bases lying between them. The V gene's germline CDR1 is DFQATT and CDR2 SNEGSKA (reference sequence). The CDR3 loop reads CSARDNTSGEINSPLHF. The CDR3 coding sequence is TGCAGTGCTAGAGATAATACTTCAGGGGAGATCAATTCACCCCTCCACTTT.

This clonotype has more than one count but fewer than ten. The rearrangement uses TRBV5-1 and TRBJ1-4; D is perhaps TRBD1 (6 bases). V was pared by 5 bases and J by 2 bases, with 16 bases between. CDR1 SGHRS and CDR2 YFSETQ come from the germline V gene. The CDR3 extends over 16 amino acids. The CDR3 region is CASRIRGGQTNEKLFF. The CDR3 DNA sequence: TGCGCCAGCAGGATCCGGGGGGGGCAGACTAATGAAAAACTGTTTTTT.

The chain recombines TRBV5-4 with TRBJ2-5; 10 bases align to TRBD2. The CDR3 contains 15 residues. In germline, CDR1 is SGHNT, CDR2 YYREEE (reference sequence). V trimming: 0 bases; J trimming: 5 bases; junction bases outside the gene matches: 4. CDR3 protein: CASSLASGRGETQYF. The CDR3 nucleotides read TGTGCCAGCAGCTTGGCCAGCGGGAGGGGCGAGACCCAGTACTTC.

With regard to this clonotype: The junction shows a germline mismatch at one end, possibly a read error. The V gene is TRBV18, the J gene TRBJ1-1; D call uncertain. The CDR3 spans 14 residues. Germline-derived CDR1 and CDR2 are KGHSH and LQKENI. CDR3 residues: CASSPLGRNTETFF. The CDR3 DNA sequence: TGTGCCAGCTCACCCCTCGGGCGGAACACTGAAACTTTCTTT. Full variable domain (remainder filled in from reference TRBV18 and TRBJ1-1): NAGVMQNPRHLVRRRGQEARLRCSPMKGHSHVYWYRQLPEEGLKFMVYLQKENIIDESGMPKERFSAEFPKEGPSILRIQQVVRGDSAAYFCASSPLGRNTETFFGQGTRLTVV.

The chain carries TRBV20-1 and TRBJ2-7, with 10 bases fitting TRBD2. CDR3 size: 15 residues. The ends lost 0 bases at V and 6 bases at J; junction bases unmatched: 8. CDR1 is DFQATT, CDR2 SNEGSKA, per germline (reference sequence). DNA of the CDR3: TGCAGTGCTAGAGATCCCCTAGCGGGAGTGAGCGAGCAGTACTTC. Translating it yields CSARDPLAGVSEQYF.

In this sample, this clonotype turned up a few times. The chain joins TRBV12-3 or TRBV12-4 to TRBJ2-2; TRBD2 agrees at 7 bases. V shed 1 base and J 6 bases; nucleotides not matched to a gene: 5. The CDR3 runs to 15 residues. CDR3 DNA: TGTGCCAGCAGTTTAGGGGGAGGGGCCCCCGGGGAGCTGTTTTTT. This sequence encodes CASSLGGGAPGELFF.

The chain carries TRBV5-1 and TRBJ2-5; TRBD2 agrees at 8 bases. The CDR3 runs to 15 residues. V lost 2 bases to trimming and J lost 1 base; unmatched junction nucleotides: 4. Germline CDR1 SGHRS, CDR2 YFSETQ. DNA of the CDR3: TGCGCCAGCAGCTTTTCGACTAGCGCCCAAGAGACCCAGTACTTC. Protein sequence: CASSFSTSAQETQYF. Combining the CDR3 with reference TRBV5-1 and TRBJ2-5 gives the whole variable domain KAGVTQTPRYLIKTRGQQVTLSCSPISGHRSVSWYQQTPGQGLQFLFEYFSETQRNKGNFPGRFSGRQFSNSRSEMNVSTLELGDSALYLCASSFSTSAQETQYFGPGTRLLVL.

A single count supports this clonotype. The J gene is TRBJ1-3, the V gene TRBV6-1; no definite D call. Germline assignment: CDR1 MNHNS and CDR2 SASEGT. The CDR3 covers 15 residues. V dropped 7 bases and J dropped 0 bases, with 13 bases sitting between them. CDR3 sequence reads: CASKSSGSSGNTIYF. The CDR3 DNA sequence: TGTGCCAGCAAAAGCAGCGGAAGCTCTGGAAACACCATATATTTT.

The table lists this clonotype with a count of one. CDR3 region: CASSPASDEQFF. The CDR3 nucleotides read TGTGCCAGCAGTCCGGCCAGCGATGAGCAGTTCTTC. The chain has TRBV28 and TRBJ2-1; D is uncertain. This CDR3 comprises 12 residues. Per the germline V gene, CDR1 is MDHEN and CDR2 is SYDVKM. Trimming pared 5 bases from V and 8 bases from J, leaving 10 bases between. Full variable domain (outside the CDR3, taken from reference TRBV28 and TRBJ2-1): DVKVTQSSRYLVKRTGEKVFLECVQDMDHENMFWYRQDPGLGLRLIYFSYDVKMKEKGDIPEGYSVSREKKERFSLILESASTNQTSMYLCASSPASDEQFFGPGTRLTVL.

The CDR3 DNA reads TGTGCCAGCAGCCAAGATCTGGGGGGCCGGTTCCTAGCAGATACGCAGTATTTT. This gives the protein CASSQDLGGRFLADTQYF. V usage is TRBV3-1 and J usage is TRBJ2-3; possibly TRBD1 or TRBD2 for D (6 bases each). This CDR3 contains 18 residues. V lost 0 bases and J lost 4, with 20 bases in between. Per the germline V gene, CDR1 is LGHDT and CDR2 is YNNKEL (reference sequence).

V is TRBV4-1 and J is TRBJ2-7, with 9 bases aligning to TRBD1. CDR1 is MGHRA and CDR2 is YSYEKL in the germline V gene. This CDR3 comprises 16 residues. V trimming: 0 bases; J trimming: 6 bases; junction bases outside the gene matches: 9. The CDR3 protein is CASSQEPGQGLSEQYF. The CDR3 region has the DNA TGCGCCAGCAGCCAAGAGCCGGGACAGGGATTAAGCGAGCAGTACTTC.

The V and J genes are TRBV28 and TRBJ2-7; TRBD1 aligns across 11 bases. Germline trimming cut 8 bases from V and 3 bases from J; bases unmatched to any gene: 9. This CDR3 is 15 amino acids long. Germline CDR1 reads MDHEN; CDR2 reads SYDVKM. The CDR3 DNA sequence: TGTGCCAGCCAAACACCGGGACAGGGGGTCTACGAGCAGTACTTC. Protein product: CASQTPGQGVYEQYF. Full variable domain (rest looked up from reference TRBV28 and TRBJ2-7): DVKVTQSSRYLVKRTGEKVFLECVQDMDHENMFWYRQDPGLGLRLIYFSYDVKMKEKGDIPEGYSVSREKKERFSLILESASTNQTSMYLCASQTPGQGVYEQYFGPGTRLTVT.

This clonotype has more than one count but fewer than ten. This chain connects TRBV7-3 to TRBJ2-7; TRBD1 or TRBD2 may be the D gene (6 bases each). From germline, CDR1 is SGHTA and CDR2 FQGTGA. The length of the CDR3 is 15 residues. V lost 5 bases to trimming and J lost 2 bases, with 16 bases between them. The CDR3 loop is CASSRGPGGTYEQYF. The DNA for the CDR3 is TGTGCCAGCAGCCGAGGTCCCGGGGGCACCTACGAGCAGTACTTC.